This entry lists 4 T cell receptor beta chains sequenced from one sample in a study of blood T cell repertoires in COVID-19. The data were produced by immunoSEQ multiplex PCR, yet TCRdb's version contains in-frame clones alone and is incomplete. This sample yields 40,000 or so clones, of which 85% to 90% are seen a single time; over 8% belongs to the top ten. Sequencing used peripheral blood. The receptors stem from a man younger than 40 with active or convalescent COVID-19.

V and J are TRBV18 and TRBJ1-6; D gene ambiguous. The CDR3 totals 13 residues. Trimming removed 2 bases from V and 8 bases from J, with 7 bases in between. Per the germline V gene, CDR1 is KGHSH and CDR2 is LQKENI. The CDR3 spells CASSPESDSPLHF. The CDR3 DNA follows: TGTGCCAGCTCACCAGAGTCCGATTCACCCCTCCACTTT.

The gene calls are TRBV18 and TRBJ1-4, with 7 positions matching TRBD1. The CDR3 length is 16 residues. Losses at the gene ends were 3 bases for V and 0 bases for J; bases not matched to a gene: 4. Looked up from germline, CDR1 is KGHSH and CDR2 is LQKENI. CDR3 sequence (DNA): TGTGCCAGCTCACCGCTCAGGGGGTCAACTAATGAAAAACTGTTTTTT. Translating gives CASSPLRGSTNEKLFF.

The genes are TRBV11-2 and TRBJ2-3; tentatively, D is TRBD2 (6 bases). Germline CDR1 reads SGHAT; CDR2 reads FQNNGV. V was trimmed by 4 bases and J by 3 bases, leaving 20 bases between them. The CDR3 sequence is 17 residues long. CDR3 nucleotides: TGTGCCAGCAGCTCTCAGTCCTTGGCGGGAAGGACAGATACGCAGTATTTT. Its translation: CASSSQSLAGRTDTQYF.

The genes are TRBV11-3 and TRBJ2-3, with D unclear. This CDR3 has 15 amino acids. Germline CDR1 is SGHNT and CDR2 is YENEEA. The germline V and J ends were trimmed by 5 bases and 0 bases, with 12 bases remaining between them. CDR3 in amino acids: CASSQRALSTDTQYF. CDR3 sequence (DNA): TGTGCCAGCAGCCAAAGAGCCCTTAGCACAGATACGCAGTATTTT.